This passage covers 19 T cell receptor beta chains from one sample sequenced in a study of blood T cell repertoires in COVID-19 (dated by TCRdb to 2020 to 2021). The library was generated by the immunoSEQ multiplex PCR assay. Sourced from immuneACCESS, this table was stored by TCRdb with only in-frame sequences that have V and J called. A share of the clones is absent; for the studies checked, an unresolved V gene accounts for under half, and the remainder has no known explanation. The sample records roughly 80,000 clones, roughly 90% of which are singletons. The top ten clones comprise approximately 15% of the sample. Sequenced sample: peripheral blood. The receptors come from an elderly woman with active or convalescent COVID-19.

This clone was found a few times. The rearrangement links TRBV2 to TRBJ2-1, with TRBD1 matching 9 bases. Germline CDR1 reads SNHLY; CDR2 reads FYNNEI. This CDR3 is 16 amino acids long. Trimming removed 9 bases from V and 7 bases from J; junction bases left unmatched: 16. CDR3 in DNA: TGTGCCAGGAAGCGGTTCCGGGGACAGGGTGATAATGAGCAGTTCTTC. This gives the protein CARKRFRGQGDNEQFF.

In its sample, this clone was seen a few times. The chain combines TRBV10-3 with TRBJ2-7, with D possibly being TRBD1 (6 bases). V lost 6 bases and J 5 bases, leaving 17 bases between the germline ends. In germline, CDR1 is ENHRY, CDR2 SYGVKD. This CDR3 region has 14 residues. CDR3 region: CAISLRDIGHEQYF. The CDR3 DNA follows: TGTGCCATCAGCCTCCGGGACATAGGACACGAGCAGTACTTC.

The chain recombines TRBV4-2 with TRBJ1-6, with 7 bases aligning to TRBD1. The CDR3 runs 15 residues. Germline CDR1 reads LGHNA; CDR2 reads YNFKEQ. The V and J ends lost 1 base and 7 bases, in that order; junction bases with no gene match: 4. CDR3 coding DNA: TGTGCCAGCAGCCAAGTCGACAGGGTAAATTCACCCCTCCACTTT. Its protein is CASSQVDRVNSPLHF.

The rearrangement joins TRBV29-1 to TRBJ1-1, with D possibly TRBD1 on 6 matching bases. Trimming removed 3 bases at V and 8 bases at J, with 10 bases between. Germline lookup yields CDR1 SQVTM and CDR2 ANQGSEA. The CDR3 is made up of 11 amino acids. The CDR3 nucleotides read TGCAGCGTTGAGCAGGGGAAGGAAGCTTTCTTT. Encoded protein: CSVEQGKEAFF.

This CDR3 is CASSTRDSVVAYEQYF. As DNA, the CDR3 is TGTGCCAGCAGCACCAGGGACAGCGTCGTTGCCTACGAGCAGTACTTC. The chain has TRBV13 and TRBJ2-7; 7 bases are shared with TRBD1. V trimming: 5 bases; J trimming: 2 bases; junction bases outside the gene matches: 12. CDR1 is PRHDT, CDR2 FYEKMQ, per germline (reference sequence). This CDR3 comprises 16 residues.

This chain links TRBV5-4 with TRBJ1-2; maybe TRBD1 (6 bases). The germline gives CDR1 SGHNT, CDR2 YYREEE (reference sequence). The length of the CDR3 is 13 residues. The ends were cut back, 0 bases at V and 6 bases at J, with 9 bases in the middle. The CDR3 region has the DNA TGTGCCAGCAGCTTGGCACAGGGAGATGGCTACACCTTC. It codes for CASSLAQGDGYTF.

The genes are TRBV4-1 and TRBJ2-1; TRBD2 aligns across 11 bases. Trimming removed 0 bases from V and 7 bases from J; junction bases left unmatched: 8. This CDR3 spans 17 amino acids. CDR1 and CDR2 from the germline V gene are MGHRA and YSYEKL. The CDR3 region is CASSQDTTSGVRNEQFF. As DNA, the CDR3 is TGCGCCAGCAGCCAAGATACGACTAGCGGGGTAAGGAATGAGCAGTTCTTC.

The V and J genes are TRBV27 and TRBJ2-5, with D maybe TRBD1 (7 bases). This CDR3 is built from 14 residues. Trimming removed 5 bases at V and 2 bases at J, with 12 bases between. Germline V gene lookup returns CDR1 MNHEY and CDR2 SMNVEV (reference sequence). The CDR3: CASSGGTDQETQYF. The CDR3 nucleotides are TGTGCCAGCAGTGGCGGGACAGATCAAGAGACCCAGTACTTC.

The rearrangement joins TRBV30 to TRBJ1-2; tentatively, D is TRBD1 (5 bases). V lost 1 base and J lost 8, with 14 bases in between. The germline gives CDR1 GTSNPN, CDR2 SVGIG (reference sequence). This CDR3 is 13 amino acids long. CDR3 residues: CAWSEQGLRGYTF. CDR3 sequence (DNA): TGTGCCTGGAGTGAGCAGGGCCTAAGGGGCTACACCTTC.

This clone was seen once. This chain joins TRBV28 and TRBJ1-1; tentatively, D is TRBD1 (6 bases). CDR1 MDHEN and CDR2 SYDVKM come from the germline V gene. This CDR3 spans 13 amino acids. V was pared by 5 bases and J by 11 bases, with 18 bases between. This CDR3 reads CASSTRDQRGAFF. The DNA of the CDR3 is TGTGCCAGCAGTACCCGGGACCAAAGGGGGGCTTTCTTT. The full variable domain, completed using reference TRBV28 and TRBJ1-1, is DVKVTQSSRYLVKRTGEKVFLECVQDMDHENMFWYRQDPGLGLRLIYFSYDVKMKEKGDIPEGYSVSREKKERFSLILESASTNQTSMYLCASSTRDQRGAFFGQGTRLTVV.

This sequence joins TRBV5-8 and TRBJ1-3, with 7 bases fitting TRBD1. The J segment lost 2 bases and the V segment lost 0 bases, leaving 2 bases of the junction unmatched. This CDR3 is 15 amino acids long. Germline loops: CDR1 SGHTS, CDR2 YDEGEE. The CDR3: CASSLEGAPGNTIYF. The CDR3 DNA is TGTGCCAGCAGCTTGGAGGGGGCGCCTGGAAACACCATATATTTT. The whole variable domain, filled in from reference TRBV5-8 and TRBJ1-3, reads EAGVTQSPTHLIKTRGQQATLRCSPISGHTSVYWYQQALGLGLQFLLWYDEGEERNRGNFPPRFSGRQFPNYSSELNVNALELEDSALYLCASSLEGAPGNTIYFGEGSWLTVV.

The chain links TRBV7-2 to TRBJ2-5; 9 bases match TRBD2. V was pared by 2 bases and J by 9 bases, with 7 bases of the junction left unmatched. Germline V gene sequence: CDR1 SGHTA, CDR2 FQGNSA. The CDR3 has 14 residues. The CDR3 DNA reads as TGTGCCAGCAGCTTATCGGTAGCGGGGGCTCCCCAGTACTTC. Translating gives CASSLSVAGAPQYF.

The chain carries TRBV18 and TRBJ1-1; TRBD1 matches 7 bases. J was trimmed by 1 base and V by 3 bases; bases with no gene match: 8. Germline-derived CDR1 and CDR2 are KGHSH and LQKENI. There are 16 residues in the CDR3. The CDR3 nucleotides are TGTGCCAGCTCACCCTATAGACAGGGTCGGAACACTGAAGCTTTCTTT. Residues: CASSPYRQGRNTEAFF. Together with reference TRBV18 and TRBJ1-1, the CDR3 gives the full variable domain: NAGVMQNPRHLVRRRGQEARLRCSPMKGHSHVYWYRQLPEEGLKFMVYLQKENIIDESGMPKERFSAEFPKEGPSILRIQQVVRGDSAAYFCASSPYRQGRNTEAFFGQGTRLTVV.

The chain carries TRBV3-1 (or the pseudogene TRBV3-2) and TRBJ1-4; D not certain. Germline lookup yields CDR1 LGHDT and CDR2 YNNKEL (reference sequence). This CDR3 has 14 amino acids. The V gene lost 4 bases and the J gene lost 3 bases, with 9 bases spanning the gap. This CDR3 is CASSRSGSNEKLFF. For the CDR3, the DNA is TGTGCCAGCAGCCGGTCCGGGTCTAATGAAAAACTGTTTTTT.

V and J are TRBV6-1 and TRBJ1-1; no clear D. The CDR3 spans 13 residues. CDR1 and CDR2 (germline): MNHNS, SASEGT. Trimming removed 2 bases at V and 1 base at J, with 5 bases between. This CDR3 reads CASSEPGNTEAFF. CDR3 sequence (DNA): TGTGCCAGCAGTGAACCAGGGAACACTGAAGCTTTCTTT.

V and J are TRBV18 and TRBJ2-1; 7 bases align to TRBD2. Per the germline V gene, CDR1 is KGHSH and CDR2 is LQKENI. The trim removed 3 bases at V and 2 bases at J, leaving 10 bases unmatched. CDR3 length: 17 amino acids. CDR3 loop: CASSPPGLAGPYNEQFF. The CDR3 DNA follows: TGTGCCAGCTCACCCCCCGGATTAGCGGGCCCCTACAATGAGCAGTTCTTC.

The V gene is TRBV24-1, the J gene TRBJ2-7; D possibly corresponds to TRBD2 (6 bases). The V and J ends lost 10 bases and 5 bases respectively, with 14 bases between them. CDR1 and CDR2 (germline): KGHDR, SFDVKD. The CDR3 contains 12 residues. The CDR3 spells CATRGLMDEQYF. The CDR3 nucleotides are TGTGCCACGAGGGGACTTATGGACGAGCAGTACTTC.

The CDR3 sequence is CASSSRDSSYEQYF. CDR3 DNA sequence: TGTGCCAGCAGCTCGCGGGACAGCTCCTACGAGCAGTACTTC. This chain connects TRBV7-9 to TRBJ2-7; maybe TRBD1 (7 bases). V lost 4 bases to trimming and J lost 0 bases, with 10 bases between them. Looked up from germline, CDR1 is SEHNR and CDR2 is FQNEAQ (reference sequence). The length of the CDR3 is 14 residues.

CDR3: CASSLNLGTGSGYTF. CDR3 nucleotides: TGTGCCAGCAGCCTAAACCTTGGGACAGGCTCTGGCTACACCTTC. The chain combines TRBV7-2 with TRBJ1-2, with 8 nucleotides matching TRBD1. This CDR3 has 15 amino acids. Germline CDR1 SGHTA, CDR2 FQGNSA. V gave up 5 bases and J gave up 7 bases; unmatched junction bases: 12.